This T cell receptor (beta chain) is drawn from a study of CD8 T cells in Susac syndrome. The sequenced target, TCR beta, came from blood CD8+ and CD4+ T cells. V gave up 0 bases and J gave up 0 bases; unmatched junction bases: 4. The CDR3 consists of 18 residues. Germline lookup yields CDR1 LGHDT and CDR2 YNNKEL (reference sequence). With random hexamers, about 0.5 to 1 ug RNA was reverse transcribed. Amplification of TCR beta CDR3 used immunoSEQ multiplex PCR across 54 Vbeta and 13 Jbeta. TCRdb analysed the immunoSEQ multiplex PCR reads with MiXCR anew, one entry per CDR3 protein. This sample has around 180,000 distinct CDR3 sequences; around 94% occur once, and the top ten carry 0.1% to 0.12%.

The specimen sequenced was CD4+ T cells from PBMCs. The receptor comes from a human donor with Susac syndrome. This sequence joins TRBV3-1 and TRBJ2-3, with 12 bases identical to TRBD2. The CDR3 sequence: CASSQDQTSGGSTDTQYF. Here the CDR3 DNA reads TGTGCCAGCAGCCAAGATCAAACTAGCGGGGGGAGCACAGATACGCAGTATTTT.